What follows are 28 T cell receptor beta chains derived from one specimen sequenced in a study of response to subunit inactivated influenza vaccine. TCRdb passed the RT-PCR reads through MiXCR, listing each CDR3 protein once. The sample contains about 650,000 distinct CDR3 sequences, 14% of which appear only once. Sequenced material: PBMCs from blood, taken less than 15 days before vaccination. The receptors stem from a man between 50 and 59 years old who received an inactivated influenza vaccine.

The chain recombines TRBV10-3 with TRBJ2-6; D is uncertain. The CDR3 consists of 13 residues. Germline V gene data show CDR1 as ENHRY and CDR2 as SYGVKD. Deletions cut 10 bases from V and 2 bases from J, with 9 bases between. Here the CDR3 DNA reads TGTGCCAGTAGGGTAGCTGGGGCCAACGTCCTGACTTTC. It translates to CASRVAGANVLTF.

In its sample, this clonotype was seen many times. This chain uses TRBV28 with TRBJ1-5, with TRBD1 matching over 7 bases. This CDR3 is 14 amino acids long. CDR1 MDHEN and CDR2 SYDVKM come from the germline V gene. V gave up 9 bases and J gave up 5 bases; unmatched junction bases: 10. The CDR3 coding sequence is TGTGCCAGTTGGGGACAGCGGGAGTATCAGCCCCAGCATTTT. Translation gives CASWGQREYQPQHF.

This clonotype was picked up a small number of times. CDR3 nucleotides: TGTGCCAGCAGCCAAGAACGCAAGGGGTGGGAGACCCAGTACTTC. This sequence encodes CASSQERKGWETQYF. The chain recombines TRBV4-2 with TRBJ2-5, with a tentative D call TRBD1 (5 bases). CDR1 is LGHNA and CDR2 is YNFKEQ in the germline V gene. Trimming took off 0 bases at V and 5 bases at J, with 13 bases between the two ends. This CDR3 comprises 15 residues.

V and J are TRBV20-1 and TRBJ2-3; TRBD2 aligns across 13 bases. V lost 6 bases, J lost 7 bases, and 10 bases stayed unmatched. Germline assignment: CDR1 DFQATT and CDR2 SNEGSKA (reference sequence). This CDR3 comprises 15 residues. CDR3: CSATGLAGVLNTQYF. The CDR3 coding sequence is TGCAGTGCCACCGGACTAGCGGGAGTGTTAAATACGCAGTATTTT.

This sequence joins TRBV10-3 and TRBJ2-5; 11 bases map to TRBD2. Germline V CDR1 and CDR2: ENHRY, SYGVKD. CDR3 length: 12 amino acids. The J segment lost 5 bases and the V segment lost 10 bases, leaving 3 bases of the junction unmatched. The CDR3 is CATRTSGETQYF. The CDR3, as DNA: TGTGCCACCAGGACTAGCGGGGAGACCCAGTACTTC.

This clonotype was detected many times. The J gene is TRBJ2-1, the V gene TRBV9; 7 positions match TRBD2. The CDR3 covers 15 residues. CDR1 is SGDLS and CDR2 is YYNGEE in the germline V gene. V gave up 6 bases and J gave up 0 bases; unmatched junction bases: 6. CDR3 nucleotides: TGTGCCAGCAACCGAGCGGGAAGCTCCTACAATGAGCAGTTCTTC. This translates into CASNRAGSSYNEQFF. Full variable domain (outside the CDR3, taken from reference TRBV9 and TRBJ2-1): DSGVTQTPKHLITATGQRVTLRCSPRSGDLSVYWYQQSLDQGLQFLIQYYNGEERAKGNILERFSAQQFPDLHSELNLSSLELGDSALYFCASNRAGSSYNEQFFGPGTRLTVL.

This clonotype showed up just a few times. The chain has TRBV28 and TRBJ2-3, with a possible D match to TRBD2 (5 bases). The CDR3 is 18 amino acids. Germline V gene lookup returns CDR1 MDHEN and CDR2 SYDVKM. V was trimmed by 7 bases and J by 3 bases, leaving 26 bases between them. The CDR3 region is CASTNGGLFNPQTDTQYF. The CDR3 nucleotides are TGTGCCAGCACCAACGGCGGGCTCTTTAACCCACAGACAGATACGCAGTATTTT.

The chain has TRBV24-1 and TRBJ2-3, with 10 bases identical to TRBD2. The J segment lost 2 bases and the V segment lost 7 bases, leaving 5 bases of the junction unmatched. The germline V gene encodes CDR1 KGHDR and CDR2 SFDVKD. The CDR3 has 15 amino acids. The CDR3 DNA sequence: TGTGCCACCAGCGCTAGCGGGGGTCCCACAGATACGCAGTATTTT. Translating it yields CATSASGGPTDTQYF.

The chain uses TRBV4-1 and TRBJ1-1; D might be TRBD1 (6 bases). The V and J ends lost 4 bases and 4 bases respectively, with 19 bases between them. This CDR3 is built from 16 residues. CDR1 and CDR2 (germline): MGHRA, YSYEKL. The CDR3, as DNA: TGCGCCAGCAGCCGGGGGGCAGGATCGTTTAGCACTGAAGCTTTCTTT. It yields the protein CASSRGAGSFSTEAFF.

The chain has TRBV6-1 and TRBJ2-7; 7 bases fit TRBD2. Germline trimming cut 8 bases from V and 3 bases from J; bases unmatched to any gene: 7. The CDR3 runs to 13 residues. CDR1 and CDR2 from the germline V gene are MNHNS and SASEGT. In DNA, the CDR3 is TGTGCCAGCGCCACTAGCGAACACTACGAGCAGTACTTC. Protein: CASATSEHYEQYF.

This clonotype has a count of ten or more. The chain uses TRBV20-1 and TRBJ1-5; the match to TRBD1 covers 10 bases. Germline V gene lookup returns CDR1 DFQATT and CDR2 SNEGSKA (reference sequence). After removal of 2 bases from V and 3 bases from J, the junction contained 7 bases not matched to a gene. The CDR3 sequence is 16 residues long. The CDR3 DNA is TGCAGTGCTAGAAAATACGGGACAGGGGACAATCAGCCCCAGCATTTT. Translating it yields CSARKYGTGDNQPQHF.

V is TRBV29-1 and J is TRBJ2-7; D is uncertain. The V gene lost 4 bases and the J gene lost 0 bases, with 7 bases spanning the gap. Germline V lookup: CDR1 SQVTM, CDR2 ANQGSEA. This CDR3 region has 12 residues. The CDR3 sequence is CSVGRSSYEQYF. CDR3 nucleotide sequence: TGCAGCGTTGGGCGGAGCTCCTACGAGCAGTACTTC.

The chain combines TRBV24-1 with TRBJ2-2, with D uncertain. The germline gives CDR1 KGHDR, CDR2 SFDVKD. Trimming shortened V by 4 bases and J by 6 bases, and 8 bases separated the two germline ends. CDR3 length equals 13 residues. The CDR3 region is CATSDRIAGELFF. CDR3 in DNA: TGTGCCACCAGTGACAGGATCGCCGGGGAGCTGTTTTTT.

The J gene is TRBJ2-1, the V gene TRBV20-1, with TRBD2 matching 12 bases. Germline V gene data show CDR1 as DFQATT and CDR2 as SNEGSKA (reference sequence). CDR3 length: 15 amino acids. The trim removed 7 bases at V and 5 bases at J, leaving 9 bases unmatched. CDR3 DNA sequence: TGCAGTGAGTCTAGCGGGGGGGCGGTGAACAATGAGCAGTTCTTC. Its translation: CSESSGGAVNNEQFF.

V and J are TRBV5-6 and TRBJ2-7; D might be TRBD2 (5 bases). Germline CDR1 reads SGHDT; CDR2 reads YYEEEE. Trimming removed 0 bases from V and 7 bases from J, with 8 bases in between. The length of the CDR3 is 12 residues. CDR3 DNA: TGTGCCAGCAGCTTGGCAACGGGAGAGCAGTACTTC. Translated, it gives CASSLATGEQYF.

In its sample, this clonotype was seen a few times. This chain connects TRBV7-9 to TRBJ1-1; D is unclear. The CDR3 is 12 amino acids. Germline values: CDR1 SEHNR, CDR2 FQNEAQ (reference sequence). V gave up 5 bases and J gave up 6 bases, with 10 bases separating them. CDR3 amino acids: CASSKDAAEAFF. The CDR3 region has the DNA TGTGCCAGCAGCAAGGACGCAGCTGAAGCTTTCTTT. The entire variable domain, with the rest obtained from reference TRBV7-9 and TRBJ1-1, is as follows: DTGVSQNPRHKITKRGQNVTFRCDPISEHNRLYWYRQTLGQGPEFLTYFQNEAQLEKSRLLSDRFSAERPKGSFSTLEIQRTEQGDSAMYLCASSKDAAEAFFGQGTRLTVV.

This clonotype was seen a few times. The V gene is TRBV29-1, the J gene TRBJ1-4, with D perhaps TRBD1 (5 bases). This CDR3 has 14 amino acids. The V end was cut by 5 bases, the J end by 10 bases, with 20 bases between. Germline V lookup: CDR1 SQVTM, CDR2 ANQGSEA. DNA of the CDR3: TGCAGCGTTAAAGTCTCATGGGGGAGCGCAAAACTGTTTTTT. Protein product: CSVKVSWGSAKLFF. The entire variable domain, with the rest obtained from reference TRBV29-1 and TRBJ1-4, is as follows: SAVISQKPSRDICQRGTSLTIQCQVDSQVTMMFWYRQQPGQSLTLIATANQGSEATYESGFVIDKFPISRPNLTFSTLTVSNMSPEDSSIYLCSVKVSWGSAKLFFGSGTQLSVL.

Here the CDR3 reads CASSVSGRAPGELFF. The CDR3 DNA reads TGTGCCAGCAGTGTTAGCGGGAGGGCCCCCGGGGAGCTGTTTTTT. The chain combines TRBV25-1 with TRBJ2-2; TRBD2 aligns across 11 bases. Germline CDR1 reads MGHDK; CDR2 reads SYGVNS. This CDR3 has 15 residues. V shed 4 bases and J 6 bases; nucleotides not matched to a gene: 4.

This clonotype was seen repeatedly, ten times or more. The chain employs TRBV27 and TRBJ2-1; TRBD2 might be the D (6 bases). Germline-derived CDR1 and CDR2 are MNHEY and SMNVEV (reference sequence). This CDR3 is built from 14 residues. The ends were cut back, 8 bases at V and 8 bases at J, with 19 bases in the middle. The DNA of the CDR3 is TGTGCCAGCCGAACACAGAAGATAGCGGATGAGCAGTTCTTC. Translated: CASRTQKIADEQFF.

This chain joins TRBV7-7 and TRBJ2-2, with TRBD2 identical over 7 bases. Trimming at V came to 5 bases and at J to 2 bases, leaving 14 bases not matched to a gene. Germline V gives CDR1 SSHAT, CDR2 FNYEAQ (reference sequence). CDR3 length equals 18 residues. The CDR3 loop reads CASSPLFASGINTGELFF. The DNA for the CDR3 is TGTGCCAGCAGCCCCCTGTTCGCTAGCGGTATAAACACCGGGGAGCTGTTTTTT.

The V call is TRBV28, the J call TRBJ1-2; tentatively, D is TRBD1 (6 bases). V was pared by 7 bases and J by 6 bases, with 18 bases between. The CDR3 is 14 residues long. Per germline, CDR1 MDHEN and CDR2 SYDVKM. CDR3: CASNMWGRVDGYTF. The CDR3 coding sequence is TGTGCCAGCAACATGTGGGGGCGGGTGGATGGCTACACCTTC.

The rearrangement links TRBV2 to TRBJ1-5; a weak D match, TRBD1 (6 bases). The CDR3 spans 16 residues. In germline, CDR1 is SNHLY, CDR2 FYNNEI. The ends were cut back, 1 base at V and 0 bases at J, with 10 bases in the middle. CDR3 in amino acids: CASSEGTAYSNQPQHF. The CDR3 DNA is TGTGCCAGCAGTGAAGGGACAGCATATAGCAATCAGCCCCAGCATTTT.

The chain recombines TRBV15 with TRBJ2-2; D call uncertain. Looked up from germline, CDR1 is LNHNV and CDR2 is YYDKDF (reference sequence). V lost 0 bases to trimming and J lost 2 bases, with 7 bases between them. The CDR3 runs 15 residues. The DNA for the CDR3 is TGTGCCACCAGCAGAGATCTCCTCAACACCGGGGAGCTGTTTTTT. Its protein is CATSRDLLNTGELFF.

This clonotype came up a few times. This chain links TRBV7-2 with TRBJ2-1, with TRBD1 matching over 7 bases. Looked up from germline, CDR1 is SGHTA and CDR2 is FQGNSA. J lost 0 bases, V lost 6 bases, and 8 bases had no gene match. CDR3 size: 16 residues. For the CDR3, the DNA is TGTGCCAGCAGTCATTCCGGGACAGACTCCTACAATGAGCAGTTCTTC. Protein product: CASSHSGTDSYNEQFF.

CDR3 in amino acids: CSARDFRDTQYF. As DNA, the CDR3 is TGCAGTGCTAGAGATTTCCGGGATACGCAGTATTTT. The chain links TRBV20-1 to TRBJ2-3; D not certain. The CDR3 runs to 12 residues. Germline V gene data show CDR1 as DFQATT and CDR2 as SNEGSKA (reference sequence). Trimming took 0 bases from V and 6 from J, leaving 7 bases between them.

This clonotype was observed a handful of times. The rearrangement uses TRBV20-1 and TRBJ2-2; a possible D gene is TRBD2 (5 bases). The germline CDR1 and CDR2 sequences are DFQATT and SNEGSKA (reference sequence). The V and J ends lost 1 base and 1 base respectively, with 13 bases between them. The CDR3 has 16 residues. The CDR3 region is CSARVPGSGNTGELFF. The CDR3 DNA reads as TGCAGTGCTAGAGTTCCGGGGAGTGGGAACACCGGGGAGCTGTTTTTT.

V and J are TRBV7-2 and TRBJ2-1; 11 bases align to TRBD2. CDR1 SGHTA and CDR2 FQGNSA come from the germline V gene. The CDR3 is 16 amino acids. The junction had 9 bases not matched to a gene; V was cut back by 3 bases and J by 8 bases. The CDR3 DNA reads TGTGCCAGCAGCTTGAGTGTAGCGGGGGGGCGTTATGAGCAGTTCTTC. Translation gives CASSLSVAGGRYEQFF. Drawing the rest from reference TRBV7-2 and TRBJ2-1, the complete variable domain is GAGVSQSPSNKVTEKGKDVELRCDPISGHTALYWYRQSLGQGLEFLIYFQGNSAPDKSGLPSDRFSAERTGGSVSTLTIQRTQQEDSAVYLCASSLSVAGGRYEQFFGPGTRLTVL.

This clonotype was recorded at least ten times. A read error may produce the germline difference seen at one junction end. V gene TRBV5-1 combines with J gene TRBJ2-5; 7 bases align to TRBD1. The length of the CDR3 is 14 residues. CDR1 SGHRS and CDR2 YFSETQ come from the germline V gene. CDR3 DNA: TGTGCCAGCAGTATCGGACAGGCCCAAGAGACCCAGTACTTC. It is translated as CASSIGQAQETQYF.